The clone carrying this T cell receptor (beta chain) was counted ten times or more. Its antigen is currently unknown. The sample originates from a study of T cells in Graves' hyperthyroidism and ophthalmopathy. Disease duration was under 3 months in the ophthalmopathy patients, who also had a Clinical Activity Score of at least 3 and a NOSPECS grade of at least 4. Used for diagnoses were clinical symptoms, serum thyroxine and TRAb, thyroid ultrasound and orbital computed tomography. Amplification of TCR beta CDR3 regions used RNA as the template. Initially, a first-round RT-PCR of the TCR CDR3 employed the HTBI primer set. One entry per CDR3 protein, called by TCRdb with MiXCR from the multiplex PCR reads. The sample has about 58,000 distinct CDR3 sequences, less than 50% seen once. Trimming took 4 bases from V and 7 from J; bases not matched to a gene: 9. Per the germline V gene, CDR1 is LNHDA and CDR2 is SQIVND (reference sequence). The length of the CDR3 is 14 residues.

Study conclusions and caveats: Ophthalmopathy, which appeared later, was predicted by the model a median approximately 6.7 months before onset.

The sequencing sample was made of blood. V and J are TRBV19 and TRBJ1-1; 7 bases line up with TRBD1. The sequence came from a woman aged 25 to 39 with Graves' ophthalmopathy. Here the CDR3 DNA reads TGTGCCAGTAGTACCGCCAGGGGGACTGATGAAGCTTTCTTT. Translation: CASSTARGTDEAFF.